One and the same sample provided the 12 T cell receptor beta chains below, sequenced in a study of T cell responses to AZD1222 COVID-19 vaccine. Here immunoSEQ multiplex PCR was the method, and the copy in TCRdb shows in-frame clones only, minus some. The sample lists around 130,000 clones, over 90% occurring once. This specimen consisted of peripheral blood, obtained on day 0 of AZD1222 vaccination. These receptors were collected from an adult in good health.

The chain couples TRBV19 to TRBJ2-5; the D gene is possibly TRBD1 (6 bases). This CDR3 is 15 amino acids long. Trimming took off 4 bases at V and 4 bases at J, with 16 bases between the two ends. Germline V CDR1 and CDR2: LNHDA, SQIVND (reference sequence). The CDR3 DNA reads TGTGCCAGTAGTAGGAATGGACAGTTCGCAGAGACCCAGTACTTC. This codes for CASSRNGQFAETQYF.

The CDR3 is CATRWDEKLFF. In DNA form, the CDR3 reads TGTGCCACCCGATGGGACGAAAAACTGTTTTTT. V is TRBV6-5 and J is TRBJ1-4, with D possibly matching TRBD1 (5 bases). The V and J ends lost 10 bases and 8 bases respectively, with 11 bases between them. CDR3 length: 11 amino acids. Germline V gene data show CDR1 as MNHEY and CDR2 as SVGAGI.

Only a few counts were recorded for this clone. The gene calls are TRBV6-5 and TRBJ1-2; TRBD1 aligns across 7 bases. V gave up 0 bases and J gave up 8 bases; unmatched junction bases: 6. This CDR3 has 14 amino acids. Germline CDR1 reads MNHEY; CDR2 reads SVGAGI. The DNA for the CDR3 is TGTGCCAGCAGTTACTCGTACAGGGGCGAAGGCTACACCTTC. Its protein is CASSYSYRGEGYTF.

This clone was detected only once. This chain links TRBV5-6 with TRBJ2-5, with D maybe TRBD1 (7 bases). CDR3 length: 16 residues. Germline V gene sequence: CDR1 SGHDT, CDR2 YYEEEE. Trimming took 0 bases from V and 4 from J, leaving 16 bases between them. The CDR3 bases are TGTGCCAGCAGCTTGGAAGGGGCAGGGGGGCTAGAGACCCAGTACTTC. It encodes CASSLEGAGGLETQYF. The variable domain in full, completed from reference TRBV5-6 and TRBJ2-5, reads DAGVTQSPTHLIKTRGQQVTLRCSPKSGHDTVSWYQQALGQGPQFIFQYYEEEERQRGNFPDRFSGHQFPNYSSELNVNALLLGDSALYLCASSLEGAGGLETQYFGPGTRLLVL.

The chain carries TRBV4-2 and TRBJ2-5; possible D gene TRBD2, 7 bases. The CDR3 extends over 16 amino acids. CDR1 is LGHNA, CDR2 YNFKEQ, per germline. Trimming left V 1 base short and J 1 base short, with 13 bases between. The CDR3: CASSQVLGGAQETQYF. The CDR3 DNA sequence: TGTGCCAGCAGCCAAGTATTAGGGGGGGCCCAAGAGACCCAGTACTTC.

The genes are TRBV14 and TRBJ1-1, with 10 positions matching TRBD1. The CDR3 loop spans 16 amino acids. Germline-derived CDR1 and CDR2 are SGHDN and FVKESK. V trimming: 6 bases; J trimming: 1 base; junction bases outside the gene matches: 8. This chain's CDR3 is CASRPGTGAPNTEAFF. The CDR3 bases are TGTGCCAGCAGACCTGGGACAGGGGCCCCGAACACTGAAGCTTTCTTT.

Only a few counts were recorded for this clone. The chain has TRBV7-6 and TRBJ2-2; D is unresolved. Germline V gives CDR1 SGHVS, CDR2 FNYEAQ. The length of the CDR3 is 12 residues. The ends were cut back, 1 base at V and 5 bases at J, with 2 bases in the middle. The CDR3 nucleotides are TGTGCCAGCAGCTTAGAGACCGGGGAGCTGTTTTTT. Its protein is CASSLETGELFF.

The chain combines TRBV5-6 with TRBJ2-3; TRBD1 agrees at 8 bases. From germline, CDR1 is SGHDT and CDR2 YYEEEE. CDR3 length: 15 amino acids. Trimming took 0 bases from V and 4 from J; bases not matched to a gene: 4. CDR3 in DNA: TGTGCCAGCAGCTTGGGCCAGGGGGCCGCAGATACGCAGTATTTT. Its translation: CASSLGQGAADTQYF.

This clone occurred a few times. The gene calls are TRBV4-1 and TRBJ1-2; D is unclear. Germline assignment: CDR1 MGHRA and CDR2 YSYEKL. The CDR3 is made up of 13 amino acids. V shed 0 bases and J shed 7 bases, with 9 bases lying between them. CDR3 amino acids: CASSQDYGGGYTF. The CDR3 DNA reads TGCGCCAGCAGCCAAGATTACGGAGGTGGCTACACCTTC.

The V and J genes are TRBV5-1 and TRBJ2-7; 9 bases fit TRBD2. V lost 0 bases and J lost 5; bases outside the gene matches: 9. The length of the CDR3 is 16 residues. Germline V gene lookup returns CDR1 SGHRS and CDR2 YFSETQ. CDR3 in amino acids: CASSLAFGLASHEQYF. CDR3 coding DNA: TGCGCCAGCAGCTTGGCCTTCGGACTAGCGTCCCACGAGCAGTACTTC.

CDR3 in DNA: TGTGCCAGCAGTTTCCCTTATCCTAACTATGGCTACACCTTC. It encodes CASSFPYPNYGYTF. The chain joins TRBV6-6 to TRBJ1-2, with unresolved D. CDR1 is MNHNY, CDR2 SVGAGI, per germline (reference sequence). Trimming stripped 4 bases from V and 0 bases from J, with 9 bases between. The CDR3 contains 14 residues.

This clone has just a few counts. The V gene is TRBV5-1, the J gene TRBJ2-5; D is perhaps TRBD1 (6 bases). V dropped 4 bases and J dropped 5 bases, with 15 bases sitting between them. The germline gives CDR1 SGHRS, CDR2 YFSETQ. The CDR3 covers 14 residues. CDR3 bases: TGCGCCAGCAGCACGGACAGCCGGGTTGAGACCCAGTACTTC. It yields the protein CASSTDSRVETQYF.